The clone carrying this T cell receptor beta chain was seen ten or more times. Its antigen is unidentified. The data originate from a study of regulatory T cells in long-lasting Graves disease. Findings and caveats of the study: Persistent disease favored TRBV28, TRBJ1-2 and TRBJ2-5. New patients shared fewer than 1,000 public clonotypes, and persistent patients shared more, with over 2,500.

Arm-PCR of CDR3 regions and iRepertoire HTBI primers were used to build TCR beta libraries. Original processing notes: Segment identification across samples yielded about 60 TRBV and roughly 15 TRBJ segments. TCRdb used MiXCR to reprocess the multiplex PCR reads, holding one entry per CDR3 protein. TCRdb's processing, not the study's, gives the V and J calls here. There are about 540,000 distinct CDR3 sequences in the sample; roughly 13% occur only once, and about 9.1% lies in the top ten. Regarding time point: newly diagnosed GD, antithyroid drugs for less than 3 months. After RNA was extracted from PBMCs, the TCR library was made from it. Germline V gene lookup returns CDR1 KGHSH and CDR2 LQKENI. This CDR3 comprises 14 residues. V lost 0 bases and J 6 bases, leaving 10 bases between the germline ends. The same sample was also studied in work on T cells in Graves' hyperthyroidism and ophthalmopathy.

The chain couples TRBV18 to TRBJ2-3; possibly TRBD2 for D (5 bases). Sequencing was performed on peripheral blood mononuclear cells (PBMCs), taken at new diagnosis, from a patient treated with antithyroid drugs. The origin of this receptor is a man aged 25 to 40 with Graves disease. In nucleotides, the CDR3 is TGTGCCAGCTCACCACCAGCGGCTCCGGATACGCAGTATTTT. It codes for CASSPPAAPDTQYF.